These 29 T cell receptor beta chains came from one sample sequenced in a study of blood T cells in healthy people across ages. Then a second PCR, running roughly 7 to 11 cycles, was carried out with a sample-barcoded 5' primer and a J-beta primer mix. MiXCR, run by TCRdb on the 5' RACE reads, gives a single entry per CDR3 protein. The table records 650,000 to 1,000,000 distinct CDR3 sequences, about 36% of them present only once. Specimen: blood. The origin of the receptors is a man aged 18 to 30 in good health.

Concerning this clonotype itself: Just one base apart from a much larger clone, this may be a read error. This sequence joins TRBV4-2 and TRBJ1-6; no firm D call. V lost 1 base and J lost 6, with 16 bases in between. CDR3 length: 17 residues. The germline CDR1 and CDR2 sequences are LGHNA and YNFKEQ. In DNA form, the CDR3 reads TGTGCCAGCAGCCAAGGGGTTATACAGAACTGTAATTCACCCCTCCACTTT. As protein: CASSQGVIQNCNSPLHF.

In its sample, this clonotype was seen a few times. The V gene is TRBV5-4, the J gene TRBJ1-1; unclear D gene. The CDR3 loop spans 15 amino acids. Germline V gene sequence: CDR1 SGHNT, CDR2 YYREEE (reference sequence). V lost 3 bases to trimming and J lost 4 bases, with 16 bases between them. The CDR3 loop reads CASSSSASPVTEAFF. CDR3 bases: TGTGCCAGCAGCTCTTCGGCCTCCCCGGTCACTGAAGCTTTCTTT.

The CDR3 DNA follows: TGCAGTGCTAGAGATCAGGAAGGGGCCGCTCCAGAAACCGGGGAGCTGTTTTTT. As protein: CSARDQEGAAPETGELFF. This sequence joins TRBV20-1 and TRBJ2-2; D is possibly TRBD1 (5 bases). Germline V gene lookup returns CDR1 DFQATT and CDR2 SNEGSKA (reference sequence). V was pared by 0 bases and J by 5 bases, with 22 bases between. The CDR3 covers 18 residues.

The sample holds many counts of this clonotype. The chain is built from TRBV20-1 and TRBJ2-7; 7 bases are a match to TRBD2. The V gene end was trimmed by 3 bases and the J gene end by 3 bases; junction bases not matched to a gene: 5. This CDR3 contains 13 residues. Germline CDR1 and CDR2: DFQATT and SNEGSKA (reference sequence). The CDR3 sequence is CSARGSGGYEQYF. CDR3 nucleotides: TGCAGTGCTAGGGGGTCGGGGGGCTACGAGCAGTACTTC.

Many counts were recorded for this clonotype. V is TRBV12-3 or TRBV12-4 and J is TRBJ2-3; D uncertain. This CDR3 is built from 16 residues. The ends were cut back, 1 base at V and 5 bases at J, with 16 bases in the middle. CDR3 in DNA: TGTGCCAGCAGTTTAGGCACGGGCATGTATGTAGATACGCAGTATTTT. Its translation is CASSLGTGMYVDTQYF.

V gene TRBV20-1 combines with J gene TRBJ2-1; 7 bases are a match to TRBD1. The trim removed 0 bases at V and 2 bases at J, leaving 10 bases unmatched. Germline CDR1 DFQATT, CDR2 SNEGSKA (reference sequence). The CDR3 sequence is 17 residues long. In DNA form, the CDR3 reads TGCAGTGCTAGAGATTGGGGACAGCGACTAACCTACAATGAGCAGTTCTTC. This translates into CSARDWGQRLTYNEQFF.

This clonotype has only one observation. The V gene is TRBV2, the J gene TRBJ2-3, with 8 bases that match TRBD2. Unmatched junction bases numbered 15, after V lost 7 bases and J lost 6 bases. This CDR3 spans 16 amino acids. The germline V gene encodes CDR1 SNHLY and CDR2 FYNNEI. CDR3 residues: CASIPSGLAFVDTQYF. Written as DNA, the CDR3 is TGTGCCAGCATCCCCTCCGGACTAGCCTTCGTTGATACGCAGTATTTT.

This clonotype was picked up a small number of times. This chain links TRBV14 with TRBJ2-5; D remains ambiguous. Germline V gives CDR1 SGHDN, CDR2 FVKESK. The CDR3 sequence is 14 residues long. The V gene lost 1 base and the J gene lost 5 bases, with 11 bases spanning the gap. The CDR3 sequence is CASSQVAGLETQYF. CDR3 sequence (DNA): TGTGCCAGCAGCCAAGTTGCTGGGTTGGAGACCCAGTACTTC.

The rearrangement joins TRBV7-9 to TRBJ1-2; D is uncertain. Germline V lookup: CDR1 SEHNR, CDR2 FQNEAQ (reference sequence). V was shortened by 3 bases and J by 5 bases, with 7 bases between the two germline ends. The CDR3 runs 12 residues. The CDR3 reads CASSFQAYGYTF. CDR3 in DNA: TGTGCCAGCAGCTTCCAGGCATATGGCTACACCTTC.

Many counts were recorded for this clonotype. The chain carries TRBV10-3 and TRBJ2-5, with TRBD1 matching over 7 bases. Germline loops: CDR1 ENHRY, CDR2 SYGVKD. Trimming cost V 10 bases and J 0 bases; bases outside gene matches: 17. The CDR3 consists of 17 residues. The CDR3 DNA sequence: TGTGCCACGAGAGGACCTGACAGGGAGCGAGACCAAGAGACCCAGTACTTC. This encodes CATRGPDRERDQETQYF.

The chain employs TRBV20-1 and TRBJ2-1; 9 positions match TRBD1. CDR1 DFQATT and CDR2 SNEGSKA come from the germline V gene (reference sequence). After removal of 4 bases from V and 6 bases from J, the junction contained 10 bases not matched to a gene. The CDR3 totals 15 residues. The CDR3 region has the DNA TGCAGTGCTACCATACCGGGACAGGGTGTCAATGAGCAGTTCTTC. Protein sequence: CSATIPGQGVNEQFF.

Of note for this clonotype: A much larger clone differs by one base, so this may be a read error. The DNA for the CDR3 is TGTGCCAGCAGCTGGACCCTCTCAGGGACAGATACGCAGTATTTT. Its translation: CASSWTLSGTDTQYF. This rearrangement joins TRBV5-5 to TRBJ2-3; maybe TRBD1 (5 bases). This CDR3 has 15 amino acids. V was shortened by 3 bases and J by 3 bases, with 14 bases between the two germline ends. The germline CDR1 and CDR2 sequences are SGHKS and YYEKEE (reference sequence).

This clonotype appeared a few times. A much more abundant neighbour one base away suggests this may be a read error. The rearrangement joins TRBV12-3 or TRBV12-4 to TRBJ2-5; TRBD2 agrees at 7 bases. The junction had 6 bases not matched to a gene; V was cut back by 4 bases and J by 7 bases. The CDR3 covers 13 residues. CDR3 sequence (DNA): TGTGCCAGCAGTTGCCTAGGGGAGGGGACCCAGTACTTC. Translated, it gives CASSCLGEGTQYF.

The gene calls are TRBV12-3 or TRBV12-4 and TRBJ1-1, with D possibly matching TRBD1 (6 bases). V lost 5 bases and J lost 11, with 18 bases in between. CDR3 size: 13 residues. The CDR3 here is CASSRYRAHGAFF. In nucleotides, the CDR3 is TGTGCCAGCAGTCGTTACAGGGCACACGGTGCTTTCTTT.

This clonotype has ten or more counts. J is TRBJ2-7 and V is TRBV4-2; no clear D. CDR1 is LGHNA, CDR2 YNFKEQ, per germline. The CDR3 runs 12 residues. The ends were cut back, 4 bases at V and 0 bases at J, with 4 bases in the middle. In DNA form, the CDR3 reads TGTGCCAGCAGCCCCCCCTCCTACGAGCAGTACTTC. Translation: CASSPPSYEQYF.

This clonotype was seen a few times. The rearrangement joins TRBV4-3 to TRBJ2-3; D call uncertain. Germline V lookup: CDR1 LGHNA, CDR2 YSLEER. Trimming took 1 base from V and 2 from J, leaving 10 bases between them. The CDR3 loop spans 15 amino acids. The CDR3 DNA reads TGCGCCAGCAGCCAAGTCTTAGCACACACAGATACGCAGTATTTT. Protein sequence: CASSQVLAHTDTQYF.

Concerning this clonotype itself: A single base separates this from a much larger clone, so it may be a read error. The chain joins TRBV4-1 to TRBJ1-2, with a possible D match to TRBD1 (5 bases). V gave up 4 bases and J gave up 1 base, with 19 bases separating them. Per the germline V gene, CDR1 is MGHRA and CDR2 is YSYEKL. The CDR3 sequence is 17 residues long. The CDR3 sequence: CASSPYQGAEVNYGYTF. As DNA, the CDR3 is TGCGCCAGCAGCCCATACCAGGGAGCGGAGGTTAACTATGGCTACACCTTC.

J is TRBJ1-1 and V is TRBV3-1; 8 bases fit TRBD1. Germline CDR1 is LGHDT and CDR2 is YNNKEL (reference sequence). V dropped 4 bases and J dropped 0; count of bases not matched to a gene: 7. The CDR3 is 16 residues long. CDR3 residues: CASSPSGTGLNTEAFF. The CDR3, as DNA: TGTGCCAGCAGCCCCTCCGGGACAGGTTTGAACACTGAAGCTTTCTTT.

This clonotype was counted a few times. The chain is built from TRBV12-3 or TRBV12-4 and TRBJ1-4, with a tentative D call TRBD1 (6 bases). There are 14 residues in the CDR3. Trimming cost V 3 bases and J 8 bases, with 13 bases left between them. DNA for the CDR3: TGTGCCAGCAGTTTCAGGGGTATATTGGAAAAACTGTTTTTT. This gives the protein CASSFRGILEKLFF.

The chain uses TRBV12-3 or TRBV12-4 and TRBJ1-5; D gene ambiguous. V dropped 5 bases and J dropped 5 bases, with 19 bases sitting between them. This CDR3 has 16 residues. DNA of the CDR3: TGTGCCAGCAGTCCCTCGGGCGCTAGGACGGATCAGCCCCAGCATTTT. Encoded protein: CASSPSGARTDQPQHF.

This clonotype was counted only a few times. The V call is TRBV5-6, the J call TRBJ2-5; no reliable D call. CDR1 and CDR2 from the germline V gene are SGHDT and YYEEEE. V lost 4 bases to trimming and J lost 3 bases, with 19 bases between them. The CDR3 contains 16 residues. For the CDR3, the DNA is TGTGCCAGCAGCCCCGGACCGCAGAAACCTGAAGAGACCCAGTACTTC. Translated, it gives CASSPGPQKPEETQYF.

This clonotype has only a few counts. The chain recombines TRBV5-6 with TRBJ2-7; 9 bases line up with TRBD2. Germline loops: CDR1 SGHDT, CDR2 YYEEEE. The CDR3 is made up of 14 amino acids. V dropped 4 bases and J dropped 2; count of bases not matched to a gene: 4. CDR3 DNA: TGTGCCAGCAGCGCGACTAGCGGTACCTACGAGCAGTACTTC. This translates into CASSATSGTYEQYF. The whole variable domain, filled in from reference TRBV5-6 and TRBJ2-7, reads DAGVTQSPTHLIKTRGQQVTLRCSPKSGHDTVSWYQQALGQGPQFIFQYYEEEERQRGNFPDRFSGHQFPNYSSELNVNALLLGDSALYLCASSATSGTYEQYFGPGTRLTVT.

This clonotype has more than one count but fewer than ten. V usage is TRBV30 and J usage is TRBJ1-6, with a tentative D call TRBD1 (6 bases). The CDR3 is 11 amino acids. Germline V lookup: CDR1 GTSNPN, CDR2 SVGIG (reference sequence). The CDR3 spells CAHRDGSPLHF. In DNA form, the CDR3 reads TGTGCTCACAGGGATGGATCACCCCTCCACTTT.

This clonotype was observed a few times. The rearrangement joins TRBV5-6 to TRBJ1-2, with 7 bases aligning to TRBD1. Trimming took 0 bases from V and 3 from J; bases not matched to a gene: 8. Germline V CDR1 and CDR2: SGHDT, YYEEEE. This CDR3 comprises 16 residues. The CDR3 DNA reads as TGTGCCAGCAGCTTGGATCAGGGGGGGACTTACTATGGCTACACCTTC. As protein: CASSLDQGGTYYGYTF.

This sequence joins TRBV27 and TRBJ2-4; TRBD2 agrees at 10 bases. The CDR3 sequence is 13 residues long. The germline gives CDR1 MNHEY, CDR2 SMNVEV (reference sequence). With V trimmed by 7 bases and J by 13 bases, 10 bases remained unmatched. The CDR3 spells CASKTGLAQEQYF. CDR3 in DNA: TGTGCCAGCAAAACGGGACTAGCGCAAGAGCAGTACTTC.

This clonotype showed up just a few times. V gene TRBV2 combines with J gene TRBJ2-1; 9 bases are shared with TRBD2. The germline CDR1 and CDR2 sequences are SNHLY and FYNNEI. The CDR3 length is 16 residues. J gave up 5 bases and V 3 bases, and 8 bases lay outside the gene matches. The CDR3 here is CASSDRERGVNNEQFF. CDR3 DNA: TGTGCCAGCAGTGACCGGGAGCGGGGGGTAAACAATGAGCAGTTCTTC.

The gene calls are TRBV7-2 and TRBJ2-1, with 14 nucleotides matching TRBD2. The length of the CDR3 is 16 residues. V was pared by 5 bases and J by 7 bases, with 7 bases of the junction left unmatched. Germline loops: CDR1 SGHTA, CDR2 FQGNSA. The DNA for the CDR3 is TGTGCCAGCAGCCCTTGGACTAGCGGGGGGAAAAATGAGCAGTTCTTC. This codes for CASSPWTSGGKNEQFF.

The V gene is TRBV20-1, the J gene TRBJ2-3; D may be TRBD2 (5 bases). This CDR3 is 14 amino acids long. The V gene's germline CDR1 is DFQATT and CDR2 SNEGSKA (reference sequence). Between the trimmed V and J ends, which lost 3 bases and 0 bases, there was a span of 10 bases. The CDR3: CSARPGNSTDTQYF. CDR3 in DNA: TGCAGTGCTAGGCCGGGGAATAGCACAGATACGCAGTATTTT.

This clonotype was counted many times. This rearrangement joins TRBV12-3 or TRBV12-4 to TRBJ1-2, with TRBD1 matching 8 bases. CDR3 length equals 15 residues. Trimming took 5 bases from V and 3 from J; bases not matched to a gene: 8. CDR3 residues: CASSPRQGLDYGYTF. The CDR3 coding sequence is TGTGCCAGCAGTCCCCGACAGGGGCTCGACTATGGCTACACCTTC.